Listed here are 27 T cell receptor beta chains from one sample, sequenced in a study of T-cell memory formation after mild COVID-19. TCRdb re-analysed the 5' RACE reads in MiXCR, keeping a single row per CDR3 protein. The table lists 400,000 to 500,000 distinct CDR3 sequences, 20% of them singletons. The sample consisted of PBMCs or a T cell subset sorted from them (not recorded which). All receptors derive from an adult woman who had mild COVID-19 (a few samples of this study predate the infection). Cell type and time point are not known.

In this sample, this clonotype turned up a few times. The rearrangement links TRBV6-2 or TRBV6-3 to TRBJ2-1, with D uncertain. There are 13 residues in the CDR3. V lost 6 bases to trimming and J lost 8 bases, with 14 bases between them. CDR1 is MNHEY, CDR2 SVGEGT, per germline. For the CDR3, the DNA is TGTGCCAGCAGCTTCGGAGTGTTCTATGAGCAGTTCTTC. Encoded protein: CASSFGVFYEQFF.

The V gene is TRBV4-3, the J gene TRBJ1-1; D gene uncertain. The CDR3 totals 15 residues. Germline V CDR1 and CDR2: LGHNA, YSLEER. The V and J ends lost 0 bases and 4 bases respectively, with 12 bases between them. The CDR3 sequence is CASSQDRVGSTEAFF. CDR3 bases: TGCGCCAGCAGCCAAGATAGGGTAGGCAGCACTGAAGCTTTCTTT.

This clonotype showed up just a few times. This chain uses TRBV5-5 with TRBJ2-1; perhaps TRBD1 as D (7 bases). The CDR3 spans 18 residues. V gave up 0 bases and J gave up 9 bases, with 25 bases separating them. Germline assignment: CDR1 SGHKS and CDR2 YYEKEE (reference sequence). CDR3 in amino acids: CASSLELAGQRLRGEQFF. The CDR3 DNA sequence: TGTGCCAGCAGCTTGGAGCTGGCGGGACAGCGCCTGAGGGGTGAGCAGTTCTTC. The full variable domain, completed using reference TRBV5-5 and TRBJ2-1, is DAGVTQSPTHLIKTRGQQVTLRCSPISGHKSVSWYQQVLGQGPQFIFQYYEKEERGRGNFPDRFSARQFPNYSSELNVNALLLGDSALYLCASSLELAGQRLRGEQFFGPGTRLTVL.

This clonotype was detected a few times. The chain has TRBV20-1 and TRBJ2-3; maybe TRBD1 (5 bases). The CDR3 contains 16 residues. Germline CDR1 reads DFQATT; CDR2 reads SNEGSKA (reference sequence). The V gene lost 3 bases and the J gene lost 3 bases, with 19 bases spanning the gap. The CDR3 reads CSASSQGTTWTDTQYF. Written as DNA, the CDR3 is TGCAGTGCTAGCTCTCAGGGTACCACATGGACAGATACGCAGTATTTT.

The chain combines TRBV7-2 with TRBJ2-1; D unresolved. CDR1 and CDR2 from the germline V gene are SGHTA and FQGNSA. The CDR3 is 13 amino acids. V was trimmed by 4 bases and J by 8 bases, leaving 12 bases between them. In nucleotides, the CDR3 is TGTGCCAGCAGCTCACAGCACAAGGATGAGCAGTTCTTC. Amino acids: CASSSQHKDEQFF.

This clonotype has more than one count but fewer than ten. V is TRBV6-2 or TRBV6-3 and J is TRBJ1-1; D remains unclear. Germline CDR1 reads MNHEY; CDR2 reads SVGEGT. Trimming took off 3 bases at V and 1 base at J, with 9 bases between the two ends. The CDR3 runs to 14 residues. CDR3 sequence: CASSYLAGNTEAFF. The CDR3 coding sequence is TGTGCCAGCAGTTATTTGGCGGGGAACACTGAAGCTTTCTTT.

Points on this clonotype: At one boundary the junction diverges from the germline segment, which might be a read error. The chain links TRBV7-3 to TRBJ2-1; D is undetermined. The CDR3 is made up of 13 amino acids. The germline gives CDR1 SGHTA, CDR2 FQGTGA. CDR3 nucleotide sequence: TGTGCCAGCAGCTTAGTAGGGCCGGGTGAGGAGTTCTTC. The encoded protein is CASSLVGPGEEFF.

This clonotype was counted only a few times. This rearrangement joins TRBV3-1 to TRBJ2-5; D is ambiguous. Trimming cost V 8 bases and J 4 bases, with 17 bases left between them. The CDR3 spans 14 residues. The germline V gene has CDR1 LGHDT and CDR2 YNNKEL (reference sequence). In DNA form, the CDR3 reads TGTGCCAGCGGCGACGACAATTTGAGAGAGACCCAGTACTTC. Its protein product is CASGDDNLRETQYF.

This clonotype was seen many times. V usage is TRBV18 and J usage is TRBJ2-7; 10 bases agree with TRBD1. This CDR3 is 16 amino acids long. J was trimmed by 3 bases and V by 2 bases; bases with no gene match: 7. Germline CDR1 is KGHSH and CDR2 is LQKENI. The CDR3 loop reads CASSPSGTGVLYEQYF. CDR3 DNA: TGTGCCAGCTCACCATCCGGGACAGGGGTCCTCTACGAGCAGTACTTC.

This clonotype was counted a few times. The chain carries TRBV4-2 and TRBJ1-5, with TRBD1 identical over 7 bases. With 0 bases clipped from V and 3 bases from J, the junction kept 8 bases outside the gene matches. Germline values: CDR1 LGHNA, CDR2 YNFKEQ. The CDR3 is 17 residues long. The CDR3 DNA reads as TGTGCCAGCAGCCAAGATGTGGCAGGGGGGGCCAATCAGCCCCAGCATTTT. The encoded protein is CASSQDVAGGANQPQHF.

The V call is TRBV7-2, the J call TRBJ2-5; TRBD2 agrees at 15 bases. The CDR3 length is 16 residues. J gave up 5 bases and V 4 bases, and 5 bases lay outside the gene matches. From germline, CDR1 is SGHTA and CDR2 FQGNSA. The CDR3 protein is CASSSGLAGGMETQYF. The CDR3 DNA follows: TGTGCCAGCAGCTCTGGACTAGCGGGGGGGATGGAGACCCAGTACTTC.

The gene calls are TRBV5-4 and TRBJ2-1, with D hard to call. The CDR3 spans 12 residues. Germline CDR1 is SGHNT and CDR2 is YYREEE (reference sequence). The V and J ends lost 3 bases and 4 bases respectively, with 5 bases between them. The CDR3, as DNA: TGTGCCAGCAGCTGGGGTTACAATGAGCAGTTCTTC. Its protein product is CASSWGYNEQFF.

V and J are TRBV12-3 or TRBV12-4 and TRBJ2-1, with 7 bases matching TRBD1. The CDR3 length is 14 residues. Losses at the gene ends were 8 bases for V and 10 bases for J; bases not matched to a gene: 14. The CDR3 nucleotides are TGTGCCAGCTCTCTCGACCTCTGGACAGGCGAGCAGTTCTTC. Translating gives CASSLDLWTGEQFF.

The genes are TRBV7-9 and TRBJ2-1; perhaps TRBD1 as D (6 bases). Germline assignment: CDR1 SEHNR and CDR2 FQNEAQ (reference sequence). The CDR3 has 14 residues. The V end was cut by 1 base, the J end by 7 bases, with 11 bases between. In DNA, the CDR3 is TGTGCCAGCAGCTTAGAGCAGGGGTTAAATGAGCAGTTCTTC. It specifies CASSLEQGLNEQFF. Full variable domain (outside the CDR3, taken from reference TRBV7-9 and TRBJ2-1): DTGVSQNPRHKITKRGQNVTFRCDPISEHNRLYWYRQTLGQGPEFLTYFQNEAQLEKSRLLSDRFSAERPKGSFSTLEIQRTEQGDSAMYLCASSLEQGLNEQFFGPGTRLTVL.

This clonotype was counted a few times. The chain carries TRBV27 and TRBJ1-5, with D possibly being TRBD1 (5 bases). Trimming took 3 bases from V and 7 from J, leaving 16 bases between them. The CDR3 loop spans 15 amino acids. Germline V gives CDR1 MNHEY, CDR2 SMNVEV (reference sequence). CDR3: CASSFTSSWGQPQHF. CDR3 in DNA: TGTGCCAGCAGTTTTACGAGTAGCTGGGGCCAGCCCCAGCATTTT.

This clonotype was counted only a few times. This rearrangement joins TRBV25-1 to TRBJ2-3; 7 bases line up with TRBD2. The CDR3 is 14 amino acids. Germline loops: CDR1 MGHDK, CDR2 SYGVNS. Trimming took 3 bases from V and 4 from J; bases not matched to a gene: 4. CDR3 coding DNA: TGTGCCAGCAGTGAGGAGGGAGGGGCAGATACGCAGTATTTT. Its translation is CASSEEGGADTQYF. Variable domain in full (rest from reference TRBV25-1 and TRBJ2-3): EADIYQTPRYLVIGTGKKITLECSQTMGHDKMYWYQQDPGMELHLIHYSYGVNSTEKGDLSSESTVSRIRTEHFPLTLESARPSHTSQYLCASSEEGGADTQYFGPGTRLTVL.

This chain connects TRBV6-2 or TRBV6-3 to TRBJ1-1; 7 bases fit TRBD1. Germline trimming cut 4 bases from V and 0 bases from J; bases unmatched to any gene: 5. Germline loops: CDR1 MNHEY, CDR2 SVGEGT. This CDR3 comprises 15 residues. The CDR3 reads CASSWGTAMNTEAFF. The CDR3 bases are TGTGCCAGCAGTTGGGGGACAGCAATGAACACTGAAGCTTTCTTT.

This clonotype has only a few counts. The genes are TRBV14 and TRBJ2-1; D might be TRBD1 or TRBD2, each matching 5 bases. The V end lost 0 bases, the J end lost 9 bases, and 15 bases lay between the germline ends. Germline lookup yields CDR1 SGHDN and CDR2 FVKESK. The CDR3 is made up of 15 amino acids. The CDR3 DNA follows: TGTGCCAGCAGCCAAGAACCGGGACCCTCAACTGAGCAGTTCTTC. Translating gives CASSQEPGPSTEQFF.

This clonotype was observed many times. V is TRBV29-1 and J is TRBJ1-1; no definite D call. CDR3 size: 13 residues. Per germline, CDR1 SQVTM and CDR2 ANQGSEA. The germline V and J ends were trimmed by 4 bases and 6 bases, with 15 bases remaining between them. The CDR3 DNA reads TGCAGCGTTGTGGGCTTCTCGGGCGCTGAAGCTTTCTTT. Protein sequence: CSVVGFSGAEAFF. The entire variable domain, with the rest obtained from reference TRBV29-1 and TRBJ1-1, is as follows: SAVISQKPSRDICQRGTSLTIQCQVDSQVTMMFWYRQQPGQSLTLIATANQGSEATYESGFVIDKFPISRPNLTFSTLTVSNMSPEDSSIYLCSVVGFSGAEAFFGQGTRLTVV.

V and J are TRBV6-5 and TRBJ2-1; 10 nucleotides align to TRBD1. The J segment lost 7 bases and the V segment lost 6 bases, leaving 3 bases of the junction unmatched. Germline CDR1 and CDR2: MNHEY and SVGAGI. The CDR3 totals 13 residues. The CDR3 DNA reads as TGTGCCAGCAGAGACAGGGGGCAGAATGAGCAGTTCTTC. Amino acid sequence: CASRDRGQNEQFF.

V is TRBV4-3 and J is TRBJ2-3; TRBD2 might be the D (6 bases). V gave up 2 bases and J gave up 8 bases, with 17 bases separating them. The CDR3 has 15 residues. From germline, CDR1 is LGHNA and CDR2 YSLEER. CDR3 sequence (DNA): TGCGCCAGCAGCCAACTGGGGGACGCCGGGGGTACGCAGTATTTT. Translated, it gives CASSQLGDAGGTQYF.

This clonotype was detected a few times. The chain employs TRBV27 and TRBJ2-3, with 10 bases fitting TRBD2. This CDR3 is built from 15 residues. Germline loops: CDR1 MNHEY, CDR2 SMNVEV (reference sequence). The J segment lost 3 bases and the V segment lost 6 bases, leaving 6 bases of the junction unmatched. The CDR3 loop reads CASSASGRGTDTQYF. CDR3 in DNA: TGTGCCAGCAGCGCAAGCGGGAGGGGGACAGATACGCAGTATTTT.

The chain carries TRBV5-1 and TRBJ2-5; 8 bases match TRBD2. The germline CDR1 and CDR2 sequences are SGHRS and YFSETQ. The length of the CDR3 is 16 residues. Unmatched junction bases numbered 12, after V lost 4 bases and J lost 4 bases. In DNA, the CDR3 is TGCGCCAGCAGCCTGGGACGGGGGGGAGAAGCAGAGACCCAGTACTTC. Translating it yields CASSLGRGGEAETQYF. The variable domain in full, with the rest retrieved from reference TRBV5-1 and TRBJ2-5, is KAGVTQTPRYLIKTRGQQVTLSCSPISGHRSVSWYQQTPGQGLQFLFEYFSETQRNKGNFPGRFSGRQFSNSRSEMNVSTLELGDSALYLCASSLGRGGEAETQYFGPGTRLLVL.

The gene calls are TRBV27 and TRBJ2-7; 10 positions agree with TRBD1. The CDR3 runs to 15 residues. V lost 8 bases and J lost 6; bases outside the gene matches: 13. From germline, CDR1 is MNHEY and CDR2 SMNVEV (reference sequence). CDR3 loop: CASHGEGQGWGEQYF. The CDR3 coding sequence is TGTGCCAGCCATGGGGAGGGACAGGGGTGGGGCGAGCAGTACTTC.

This clonotype has just a few counts. The rearrangement uses TRBV6-5 and TRBJ1-2; TRBD1 might be the D (6 bases). The CDR3 loop spans 15 amino acids. V was pared by 0 bases and J by 8 bases, with 16 bases between. The germline CDR1 and CDR2 sequences are MNHEY and SVGAGI. The DNA for the CDR3 is TGTGCCAGCAGTTACTCCAGGGGTGCACTTATGGGCTACACCTTC. Amino acid sequence: CASSYSRGALMGYTF.

This clonotype was counted between two and nine times. The CDR3 loop reads CSARDQGHRVENTGELFF. In DNA, the CDR3 is TGCAGTGCTAGAGATCAAGGCCACAGGGTGGAAAACACCGGGGAGCTGTTTTTT. The chain combines TRBV20-1 with TRBJ2-2; D is perhaps TRBD1 (6 bases). Germline V gives CDR1 DFQATT, CDR2 SNEGSKA (reference sequence). CDR3 length: 18 residues. The V end lost 0 bases, the J end lost 2 bases, and 19 bases lay between the germline ends.

This clonotype was detected a few times. This rearrangement joins TRBV23-1 to TRBJ2-7; TRBD1 matches 9 bases. TRBV23-1 qualifies as an ORF whose function is uncertain. There are 14 residues in the CDR3. After removal of 0 bases from V and 3 bases from J, the junction contained 0 bases not matched to a gene. CDR3 bases: TGCGCCAGCAGTCAATCGGACAGGGGCTACGAGCAGTACTTC. It specifies CASSQSDRGYEQYF.